This T cell receptor (beta chain) was sequenced in a study of blood T cells in healthy people across ages. Broader study findings: Fewer expanded clones and more diversity marked long-lived versus aged donors. Across the age range, TCR beta diversity per million T cells fell in a roughly linear way.

About this clonotype itself: Antigen specificity is unknown.

Samples each yielded at least 6 micrograms of total RNA. Trimming at V came to 0 bases and at J to 6 bases, leaving 10 bases not matched to a gene. CDR3 length: 16 residues. Germline V CDR1 and CDR2: SGHRS, YFSETQ. Using a J-beta primer mix together with a sample-barcoded 5' primer, a second PCR was run for roughly 6 to 12 cycles. Researchers report that a template-switch adaptor with 12 random nucleotides tagged each cDNA molecule. TCRdb independently ran MiXCR on the 5' RACE reads; one entry per CDR3 protein. The sample contains roughly 1.9 million distinct CDR3 sequences, around 40% of which appear only once.

Sequencing input: blood. This TCR came from a human donor in good health. The chain recombines TRBV5-1 with TRBJ2-3; 7 bases line up with TRBD1. CDR3 bases: TGCGCCAGCAGCTTGGAAGGGCAGGGGGTAGTGGATACGCAGTATTTT. Amino acids: CASSLEGQGVVDTQYF.